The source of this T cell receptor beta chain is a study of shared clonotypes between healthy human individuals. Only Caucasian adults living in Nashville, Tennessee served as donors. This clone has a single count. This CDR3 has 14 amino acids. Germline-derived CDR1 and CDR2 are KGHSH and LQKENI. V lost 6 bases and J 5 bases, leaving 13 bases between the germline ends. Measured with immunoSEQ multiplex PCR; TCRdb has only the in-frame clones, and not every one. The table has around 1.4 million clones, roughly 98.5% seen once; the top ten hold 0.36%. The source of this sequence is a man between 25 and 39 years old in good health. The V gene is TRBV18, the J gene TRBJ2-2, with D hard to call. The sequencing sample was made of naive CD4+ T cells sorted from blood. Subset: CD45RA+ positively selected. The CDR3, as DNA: TGTGCCAGCTCCCCCGCTCCGATGACCGGGGAGCTGTTTTTT. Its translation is CASSPAPMTGELFF.